This T cell receptor (beta chain) was retrieved from a study of shared clonotypes between healthy human individuals. General study points: Clonotypes not shared had lower generation probabilities than those common to all four donors.

Original processing methods: Junction-only sequences without quality scores were provided by ImmunoSEQ, so filtering was different. The assay was immunoSEQ multiplex PCR, and TCRdb's table has in-frame clones only and misses some. That table gives V, J and clone size, and the DNA gave D and trimming. The sample includes 2 million to 2.5 million clones, approximately 93% of them seen just once. From germline, CDR1 is SNHLY and CDR2 FYNNEI. The CDR3 loop spans 15 amino acids. Of note for this clone: Its antigen is not known. The junction departs from germline at one end; a sequencing error may be responsible. Distinct nucleotide sequences in the sample also encode this CDR3.

Sequenced sample: naive CD4+ T cells from PBMCs. Described subset: CD45RA+ positively selected. The gene calls are TRBV2 and TRBJ1-1; D is unclear. This clonotype originated in a man between 18 and 29 years old in good health. Some clones in this sample may be carry-over from other donors' samples. CDR3 in amino acids: CASSEIVGAYTEAFF. The CDR3 DNA reads TGTGCCAGCAGTGAAATTGTCGGCGCCTACACTGAGGCTTTCTTT.